Reported below is one T cell receptor beta chain. Antigen specificity is unknown. Germline assignment: CDR1 SEHNR and CDR2 FQNEAQ (reference sequence). The V and J ends lost 2 bases and 5 bases, in that order; junction bases with no gene match: 6. CDR3 length equals 15 residues. Constant-region reverse primers amplified full-length variable regions, followed by semi-nested Nested Universal Primer A PCR. Each CDR3 protein gets one entry after TCRdb re-called the 5' RACE reads with MiXCR. This table has around 6,800 distinct CDR3 sequences, around 72% appearing once. Overall study findings and caveats: Tumor Tregs overlapped most with tumor, then blood, naive CD4+ cells. The larger-cohort validation was restricted to a single TCR beta V-J rearrangement rather than whole repertoires. Tumor memory CD4+ T cell TCR gene usage was found to cluster with blood and lymph node memory CD4+ cells and with lymph node naive CD4+ cells.

Cells sorted as Tregs were CD4+, CD25+ and CD127-/low. The sequencing input was tumor-infiltrating Tregs sorted from the breast tumor. This chain uses TRBV7-9 with TRBJ2-5, with 9 bases identical to TRBD1. The receptor was derived from a female donor with breast cancer. The CDR3, as DNA: TGTGCCAGCAGCTTACGGACAGGGGCGGCGGAGACCCAGTACTTC. It yields the protein CASSLRTGAAETQYF. Using reference TRBV7-9 and TRBJ2-5 for the parts outside the CDR3, the full variable domain is DTGVSQNPRHKITKRGQNVTFRCDPISEHNRLYWYRQTLGQGPEFLTYFQNEAQLEKSRLLSDRFSAERPKGSFSTLEIQRTEQGDSAMYLCASSLRTGAAETQYFGPGTRLLVL.